Reported below is one T cell receptor (beta chain). Its recognized antigen is unknown. The input lacks base qualities; no much larger clone sits a single base away. This specimen's time point label, interpreted: week 5, during vaccination. Each vaccine dose, consisting of 300 ug of a 20-mer mutant IDH1 peptide in Montanide, was administered subcutaneously with topical imiquimod. The donors had newly diagnosed IDH1-mutant astrocytomas of WHO grade 3 or 4 that showed loss of nuclear ATRX. The samples were drawn from NOA16, a multicentre, single-arm, open-label phase I trial in Germany that tested a mutant IDH1 peptide vaccine in humans for the first time. Genomic DNA for TCRB sequencing was extracted from EDTA blood using the DNeasy Blood and Tissue Kit. The sample originates from a study of a mutant IDH1 vaccine in newly diagnosed glioma (dated by TCRdb to the early 2020s). In terms of the full investigation: Eight vaccinations were administered to patients in weeks 1, 3, 5, 7, 11, 15, 19 and 23, corresponding to visits V03 through V10. Peripheral blood was collected at six visits: V03 (baseline), V05, V07, V10, V12 and V13. Vaccination began 4-6 weeks after radiotherapy alone, or alongside temozolomide cycles in the chemotherapy-containing groups. Before enrollment, patients had received standard therapy of radiotherapy alone, temozolomide alone, or radiochemotherapy with temozolomide; most received the combination. Longitudinal TCRB deep sequencing was done for 25 treated patients, wherever samples were available for exploratory analyses. Of the approximately 33 patients who were treated, approximately 62% were male and approximately 40% were female, and the mean age was around 41 years.

Library creation used the immunoSEQ multiplex PCR assay. Rearranged TCR beta chain sequences were amplified with the hsTCRB Kit following the manufacturer's protocol. An Illumina MiSeq was used to sequence the TCRB libraries. Turning to the authors' computational methods: Demultiplexing, trimming and gene mapping were performed with the kit vendor's proprietary platform. TCRdb's version of the immuneACCESS table is confined to in-frame rearrangements and falls short of the full clone set. An unresolved V gene accounts for under half of the shortfall where checked; the remainder is of unknown origin. Clonal size and the V and J genes are those of that table, whereas D and trimming came from the DNA. This sample comprises around 58,000 clones, about 80% of them detected only once. The ten top clones hold roughly 3.5% of the sample. Trimming accounts for 5 bases at V and 4 bases at J, while the number of junction bases matched to no gene is 9. The CDR3 covers 15 residues, taking in both the cysteine and the phenylalanine. Of all the DNA, just the CDR3 is kept, 45 bases in frame from base 1. Based on the germline V gene (reference sequence), the CDR1 and CDR2 sequences are SEHNR and FQNEAQ.

What the work shows at the level of the full study, not this receptor alone: Changes in the top peripheral T cell clonotypes picked up by TCRB sequencing did not appear to be linked to pseudoprogression. Availability determined which PBMC samples were chosen for TCRB deep sequencing. The authors noted that analyses of patient blood samples could not be reproduced because of sample limitations. Vaccine-induced immune responses across multiple MHC alleles were detected in 85% to 95% of patients.

The sequence links TRBV7-9 to TRBJ2-7; 9 junctional bases match TRBD1. Sequenced here: PBMCs, sampled from a glioma patient whose treatment included an IDH1 peptide vaccine. The sequence was obtained from a man aged 25-45 years with glioma. Read as DNA, the sequence is TGTGCCAGCAGCCCTCCGGGACAGGGAGAGTACGAGCAGTACTTC. This encodes CASSPPGQGEYEQYF.